This T cell receptor (beta chain) was captured in a study of siplizumab effects on memory and regulatory T cells. Study-wide results and limits: No assignable naive or memory phenotype existed for roughly 80-97% of proliferating CD4+ or CD8+ clones.

Turning to this clone: As yet, its antigen is unknown.

The repertoire was sequenced with immunoSEQ multiplex PCR; TCRdb's copy has only in-frame clones and lacks some. This sample has roughly 100,000 clones, with more than 85% found just once. Germline V gene data show CDR1 as SGDLS and CDR2 as YYNGEE. CDR3 size: 17 residues. V was cut by 0 bases and J by 3 bases, with 19 bases left in between. Sequenced sample: CD4+ T cells sorted from blood. The clonotype originates from a human donor in good health. V is TRBV9 and J is TRBJ2-7; tentatively, D is TRBD2 (7 bases). The CDR3 protein is CASSVDSGEGVLYEQYF. For the CDR3, the DNA is TGTGCCAGCAGCGTAGATTCGGGGGAGGGGGTCCTCTACGAGCAGTACTTC.